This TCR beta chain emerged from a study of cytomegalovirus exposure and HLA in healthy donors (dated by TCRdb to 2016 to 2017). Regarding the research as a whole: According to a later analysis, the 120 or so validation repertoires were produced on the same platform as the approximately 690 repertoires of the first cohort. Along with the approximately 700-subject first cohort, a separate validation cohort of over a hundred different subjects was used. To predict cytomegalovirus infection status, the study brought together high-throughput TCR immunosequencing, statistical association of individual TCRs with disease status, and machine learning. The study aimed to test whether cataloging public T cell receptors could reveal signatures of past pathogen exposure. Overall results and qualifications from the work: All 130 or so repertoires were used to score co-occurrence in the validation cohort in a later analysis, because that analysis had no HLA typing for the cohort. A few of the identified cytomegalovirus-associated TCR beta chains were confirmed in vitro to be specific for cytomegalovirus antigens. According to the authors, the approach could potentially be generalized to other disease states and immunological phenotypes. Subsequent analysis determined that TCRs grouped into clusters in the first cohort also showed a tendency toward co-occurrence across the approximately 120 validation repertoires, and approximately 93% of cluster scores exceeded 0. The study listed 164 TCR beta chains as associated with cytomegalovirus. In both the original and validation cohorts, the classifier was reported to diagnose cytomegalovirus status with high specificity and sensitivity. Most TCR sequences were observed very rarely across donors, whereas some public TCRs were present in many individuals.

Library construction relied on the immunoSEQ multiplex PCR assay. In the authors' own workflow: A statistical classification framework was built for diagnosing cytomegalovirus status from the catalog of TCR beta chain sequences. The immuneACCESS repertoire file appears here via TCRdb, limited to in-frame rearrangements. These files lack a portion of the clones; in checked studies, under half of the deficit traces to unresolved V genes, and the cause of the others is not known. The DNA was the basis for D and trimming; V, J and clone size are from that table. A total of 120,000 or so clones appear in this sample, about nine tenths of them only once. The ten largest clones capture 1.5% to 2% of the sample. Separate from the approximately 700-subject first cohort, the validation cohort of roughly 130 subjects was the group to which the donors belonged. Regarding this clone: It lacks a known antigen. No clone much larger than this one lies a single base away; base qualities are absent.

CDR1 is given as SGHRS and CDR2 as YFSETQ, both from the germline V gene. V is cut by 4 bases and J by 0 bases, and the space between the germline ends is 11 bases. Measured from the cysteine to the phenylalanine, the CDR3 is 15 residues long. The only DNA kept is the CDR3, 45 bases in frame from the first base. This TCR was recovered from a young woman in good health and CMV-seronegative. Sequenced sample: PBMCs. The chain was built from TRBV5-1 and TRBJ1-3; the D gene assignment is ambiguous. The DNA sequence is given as TGCGCCAGCAGCCTTGGCACCAACTCTGGAAACACCATATATTTT. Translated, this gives CASSLGTNSGNTIYF.